The sample holds one count of the clone carrying this T cell receptor beta chain. These data originate in a study of molecular identifiers for immune sequencing clone quantification. The CDR3 spans 18 residues. Trimming took 7 bases from V and 9 from J, leaving 28 bases between them. Per germline, CDR1 MNHNY and CDR2 SVGAGI (reference sequence). TCRdb reprocessed the PCR reads via MiXCR and lists one record per CDR3 protein. The sample includes roughly 100,000 distinct CDR3 sequences, about 35% of them seen just once. The rearrangement links TRBV6-6 to TRBJ1-6; a possible D gene is TRBD1 (6 bases). The sequencing sample was made of naive CD8+ T cells from blood, with Jurkat cell RNA spiked in. As to subset: FACS-sorted CD8+CD4-CCR7+CD45RA+ naive T cells. The sequence was collected from a human donor in good health. Some libraries in this study had Jurkat cell RNA spiked in. The CDR3 sequence is CASTLSPLGLGGSSPLHF. DNA of the CDR3: TGTGCCAGCACTCTTTCCCCTCTGGGTTTAGGGGGTAGTTCACCCCTCCACTTT.